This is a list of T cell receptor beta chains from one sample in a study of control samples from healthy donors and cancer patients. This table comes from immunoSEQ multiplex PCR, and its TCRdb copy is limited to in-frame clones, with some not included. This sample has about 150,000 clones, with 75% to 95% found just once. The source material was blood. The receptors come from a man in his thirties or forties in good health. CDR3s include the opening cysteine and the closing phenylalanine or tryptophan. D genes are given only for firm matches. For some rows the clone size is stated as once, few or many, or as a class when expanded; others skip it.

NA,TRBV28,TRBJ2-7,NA,CASSAGLGRSYEQYF,TGTGCCAGCAGTGCCGGTCTTGGGAGGTCCTACGAGCAGTACTTC
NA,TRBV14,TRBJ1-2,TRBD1,CASSQRQGLGYGYTF,TGTGCCAGCAGCCAACGACAGGGTTTAGGCTATGGCTACACCTTC
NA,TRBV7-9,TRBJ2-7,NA,CASSFSGPVSSYEQYF,TGTGCCAGCAGCTTTAGTGGGCCTGTTAGCTCCTACGAGCAGTACTTC
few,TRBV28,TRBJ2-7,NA,CASSLGQPRYEQYF,TGTGCCAGCAGTTTAGGCCAGCCCCGCTACGAGCAGTACTTC
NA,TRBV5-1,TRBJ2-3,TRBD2,CASSLEGRGGDTQYF,TGCGCCAGCAGCTTGGAGGGCCGCGGGGGAGATACGCAGTATTTT
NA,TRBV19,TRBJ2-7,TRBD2,CASSIPPWRGGFYEQYF,TGTGCCAGTAGTATCCCTCCGTGGCGGGGGGGCTTCTACGAGCAGTACTTC
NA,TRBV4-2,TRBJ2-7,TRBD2,CASSQDLAGEPYEQYF,TGTGCCAGCAGCCAAGATTTAGCGGGGGAACCCTACGAGCAGTACTTC
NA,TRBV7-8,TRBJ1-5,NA,CASSLVGGVPYQPQHF,TGTGCCAGCAGCTTAGTAGGTGGGGTACCGTATCAGCCCCAGCATTTT
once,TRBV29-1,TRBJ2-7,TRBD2,CSVGIAGDYEQYF,TGCAGCGTAGGGATAGCGGGAGACTACGAGCAGTACTTC
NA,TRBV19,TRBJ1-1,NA,CASSIQGPGANTEAFF,TGTGCCAGTAGTATTCAGGGTCCGGGGGCGAACACTGAAGCTTTCTTT
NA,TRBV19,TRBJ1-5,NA,CASSARQDNQPQHF,TGTGCCAGTAGCGCAAGACAGGACAATCAGCCCCAGCATTTT
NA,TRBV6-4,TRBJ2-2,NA,CASSDSSSGNTGELFF,TGTGCCAGCAGTGACTCTAGTAGCGGGAACACCGGGGAGCTGTTTTTT
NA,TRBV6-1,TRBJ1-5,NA,CASSEAGNQPQHF,TGTGCCAGCAGTGAAGCCGGCAATCAGCCCCAGCATTTT
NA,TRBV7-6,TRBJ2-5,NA,CASSFDSPVVVKETQYF,TGTGCCAGCAGCTTCGACTCGCCGGTGGTTGTTAAAGAGACCCAGTACTTC
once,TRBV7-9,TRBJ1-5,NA,CASSPYIGQPQHF,TGTGCCAGCAGCCCGTACATTGGACAGCCCCAGCATTTT
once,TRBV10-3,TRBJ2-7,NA,CAISEIIGEQYF,TGTGCCATCAGTGAGATCATTGGTGAGCAGTACTTC
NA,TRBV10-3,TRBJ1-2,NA,CAIRDSGPGSGYTF,TGTGCCATCAGAGACTCGGGACCCGGTAGTGGCTACACCTTC
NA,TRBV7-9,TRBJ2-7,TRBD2,CASSKSGGANEQYF,TGTGCCAGCAGCAAGAGCGGGGGGGCCAACGAGCAGTACTTC
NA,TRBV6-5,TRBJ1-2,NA,CASSSVVGVGYGYTF,TGTGCCAGCAGTTCCGTAGTGGGAGTGGGCTATGGCTACACCTTC
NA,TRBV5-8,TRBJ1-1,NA,CASRVRVTEAFF,TGTGCCAGCAGGGTCAGGGTCACTGAAGCTTTCTTT
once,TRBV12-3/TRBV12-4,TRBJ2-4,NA,CASSLASGIQYF,TGTGCCAGCAGTTTAGCTTCAGGGATTCAGTACTTC
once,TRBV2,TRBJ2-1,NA,CASIKPGPLRVQFF,TGTGCCAGCATAAAACCGGGACCCTTAAGGGTTCAGTTCTTC
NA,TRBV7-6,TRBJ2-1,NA,CASSLEDNRYNEQFF,TGTGCCAGCAGCTTAGAGGATAACCGTTACAATGAGCAGTTCTTC